These T cell receptor beta chains were read from a single sample in a study of regulatory T cells in long-lasting Graves disease. TCRdb recomputed calls from the multiplex PCR reads with MiXCR, one row per CDR3 protein. The sample lists 500,000 or so distinct CDR3 sequences, 14% occurring once. The same specimen was also included in a second study, on T cells in Graves' hyperthyroidism and ophthalmopathy.

Specimen: peripheral blood mononuclear cells (PBMCs), collected at new diagnosis, from a patient treated with antithyroid drugs. The origin of the receptors is a woman in her forties or fifties with Graves disease. Each CDR3 is given with its conserved first and last residue. The D gene is left open where the match is weak. Part of the rows lack a size; the others show once, few, many or a class for expanded clones.

clone_size | j_call | v_call | d_call | cdr3_aa | cdr3_nt
. | TRBJ1-6 | TRBV19 | TRBD1 | CASSTNSGTGGDSPLHF | TGTGCCAGTAGTACAAACTCCGGGACAGGAGGCGATTCACCCCTCCACTTT
few | TRBJ2-7 | TRBV19 | . | CASSIRGTTYEQYF | TGTGCCAGTAGTATACGCGGGACGACCTACGAGCAGTACTTC
many | TRBJ2-1 | TRBV28 | . | CASTTEFGQFF | TGTGCCAGCACCACTGAATTTGGGCAGTTCTTC
. | TRBJ2-7 | TRBV3-1 | TRBD2 | CASSHIAGGPHEQYF | TGTGCCAGCAGCCACATAGCGGGAGGGCCCCACGAGCAGTACTTC
. | TRBJ1-1 | TRBV6-5 | . | CASSYGDLVGETEAFF | TGTGCCAGCAGTTACGGGGACCTGGTTGGTGAGACTGAAGCTTTCTTT
many | TRBJ2-4 | TRBV5-1 | . | CASSETVSGQNIQYF | TGCGCCAGCAGCGAAACAGTTTCTGGCCAAAACATTCAGTACTTC
. | TRBJ2-1 | TRBV6-1 | . | CASSEVGRENNEQFF | TGTGCCAGCAGTGAAGTCGGTAGGGAAAACAATGAGCAGTTCTTC
. | TRBJ2-7 | TRBV5-6 | TRBD1 | CASSWTGAMTKDEQYF | TGTGCCAGCAGTTGGACAGGAGCCATGACTAAGGACGAGCAGTACTTC
many | TRBJ2-7 | TRBV2 | TRBD2 | CAHRGVESYEQYF | TGTGCTCACCGGGGGGTCGAATCCTACGAGCAGTACTTC
many | TRBJ2-1 | TRBV6-2/TRBV6-3 | . | CASSTRVFQGNNEQFF | TGTGCCAGCAGTACCCGGGTGTTTCAAGGGAACAATGAGCAGTTCTTC
. | TRBJ2-3 | TRBV9 | . | CASNAQLDREVDTQYF | TGTGCCAGCAACGCACAATTAGACAGGGAGGTAGATACGCAGTATTTT
. | TRBJ2-7 | TRBV9 | TRBD2 | CASSLSGSLDEQYF | TGTGCCAGCAGCCTTAGCGGGAGTCTCGACGAGCAGTACTTC
few | TRBJ2-7 | TRBV18 | . | CASSPSRDNYEQYF | TGTGCCAGCTCCCCATCACGGGACAACTACGAGCAGTACTTC
many | TRBJ2-1 | TRBV12-3/TRBV12-4 | TRBD1 | CASSRLSTGVIGNEQFF | TGTGCCAGCAGTCGCCTATCCACAGGGGTAATCGGCAATGAGCAGTTCTTC
. | TRBJ2-7 | TRBV6-2/TRBV6-3 | TRBD2 | CASSIAGLAGSYEQYF | TGTGCCAGCAGTATCGCGGGACTAGCGGGCTCCTACGAGCAGTACTTC
many | TRBJ2-3 | TRBV25-1 | TRBD2 | CASSESSGRALTDTQYF | TGTGCCAGCAGTGAATCCAGCGGGAGGGCCCTAACGGATACGCAGTATTTT
few | TRBJ2-1 | TRBV7-9 | . | CASRPPGTTNEQFF | TGTGCCAGCAGACCCCCCGGGACCACGAATGAGCAGTTCTTC
few | TRBJ2-3 | TRBV24-1 | TRBD2 | CATSDPSGRGDTQYF | TGTGCCACCAGTGATCCTAGCGGGAGGGGAGATACGCAGTATTTT
. | TRBJ2-1 | TRBV5-4 | . | CASSLPAFGVRSYNEQFF | TGTGCCAGCAGCCTACCCGCCTTTGGCGTCCGCTCCTACAATGAGCAGTTCTTC
many | TRBJ2-5 | TRBV18 | . | CASSPLAAEETQYF | TGTGCCAGCTCACCACTGGCTGCAGAAGAGACCCAGTACTTC
few | TRBJ2-1 | TRBV5-1 | . | CASNGGAGTLYNEQFF | TGCGCCAGCAATGGAGGAGCCGGGACTTTGTACAATGAGCAGTTCTTC
once | TRBJ2-7 | TRBV4-1 | TRBD2 | CASSPPVGAGVFDEQYF | TGCGCCAGCAGCCCCCCAGTCGGGGCGGGAGTTTTCGACGAGCAGTACTTC
. | TRBJ2-2 | TRBV27 | . | CASSFFPARGGDTGELFF | TGTGCCAGCAGTTTTTTTCCGGCCCGAGGGGGAGATACCGGGGAGCTGTTTTTT